What follows are 15 T cell receptor beta chains derived from one specimen sequenced in a study of cytotoxic CD8 clonotypes in ibrutinib-treated CLL. TCRdb's copy holds only in-frame clones and misses some; the assay was immunoSEQ multiplex PCR. The sample shows 200,000 to 250,000 clones, under 80% of them seen only once. The sequenced sample was PBMCs, obtained after 24 months of ibrutinib treatment. These receptors came from a human donor with chronic lymphocytic leukemia.

The rearrangement links TRBV29-1 to TRBJ2-7; 9 positions agree with TRBD2. The CDR3 covers 13 residues. Trimming cost V 4 bases and J 10 bases; bases outside gene matches: 11. Germline CDR1 is SQVTM and CDR2 is ANQGSEA. The CDR3 nucleotides are TGCAGCGTTGTGCCTAGCGGGACTCACCCCCAGTACTTC. Translated, it gives CSVVPSGTHPQYF.

This rearrangement joins TRBV29-1 to TRBJ2-1; TRBD2 matches at 10 bases. Germline CDR1 SQVTM, CDR2 ANQGSEA. The CDR3 consists of 11 residues. V lost 7 bases and J lost 6; bases outside the gene matches: 0. The CDR3 protein is CSGLAGNEQFF. Here the CDR3 DNA reads TGCAGCGGACTAGCGGGCAATGAGCAGTTCTTC.

The CDR3 region is CASSECRQGANEQYF. CDR3 bases: TGTGCCAGCAGTGAATGTAGACAGGGGGCGAACGAGCAGTACTTC. The rearrangement joins TRBV2 to TRBJ2-7, with TRBD1 identical over 10 bases. Trimming removed 2 bases from V and 5 bases from J; junction bases left unmatched: 6. Per the germline V gene, CDR1 is SNHLY and CDR2 is FYNNEI. The CDR3 is made up of 15 amino acids. The entire variable domain, with the rest obtained from reference TRBV2 and TRBJ2-7, is as follows: EPEVTQTPSHQVTQMGQEVILRCVPISNHLYFYWYRQILGQKVEFLVSFYNNEISEKSEIFDDQFSVERPDGSNFTLKIRSTKLEDSAMYFCASSECRQGANEQYFGPGTRLTVT.

The rearrangement links TRBV5-6 to TRBJ2-7, with D unclear. From germline, CDR1 is SGHDT and CDR2 YYEEEE. The CDR3 length is 14 residues. V was trimmed by 6 bases and J by 0 bases, leaving 13 bases between them. The CDR3 protein is CASTVDLSSYEQYF. CDR3 DNA sequence: TGTGCCAGCACCGTCGACTTGAGCTCCTACGAGCAGTACTTC.

The chain is built from TRBV9 and TRBJ2-7; D is perhaps TRBD1 or TRBD2 (5 bases each). Trimming removed 0 bases from V and 2 bases from J, with 9 bases in between. Germline V gives CDR1 SGDLS, CDR2 YYNGEE. The CDR3 spans 14 residues. DNA of the CDR3: TGTGCCAGCAGCGTAGGAGGGGTCCCCTACGAGCAGTACTTC. Its translation: CASSVGGVPYEQYF.

This chain joins TRBV7-9 and TRBJ1-2; D remains unclear. The CDR3 is 12 residues long. Germline assignment: CDR1 SEHNR and CDR2 FQNEAQ (reference sequence). The V end lost 2 bases, the J end lost 13 bases, and 14 bases lay between the germline ends. CDR3 DNA sequence: TGTGCCAGCAGCTTATCCCCGTCTCCCGCCACCTTC. Amino acids: CASSLSPSPATF. The entire variable domain, with the rest obtained from reference TRBV7-9 and TRBJ1-2, is as follows: DTGVSQNPRHKITKRGQNVTFRCDPISEHNRLYWYRQTLGQGPEFLTYFQNEAQLEKSRLLSDRFSAERPKGSFSTLEIQRTEQGDSAMYLCASSLSPSPATFGSGTRLTVV.

The chain recombines TRBV5-4 with TRBJ2-7; D not certain. The CDR3 has 10 residues. Germline assignment: CDR1 SGHNT and CDR2 YYREEE (reference sequence). The V gene lost 6 bases and the J gene lost 3 bases, with 4 bases spanning the gap. The CDR3 DNA follows: TGTGCCAGCAACTACTACGAGCAGTACTTC. Its translation is CASNYYEQYF.

This clone was detected only a few times. The chain recombines TRBV9 with TRBJ2-5; 10 bases match TRBD1. CDR1 and CDR2 (germline): SGDLS, YYNGEE. This CDR3 comprises 17 residues. J was trimmed by 4 bases and V by 4 bases; bases with no gene match: 13. DNA for the CDR3: TGTGCCAGCAGCAAACTACCCGGGACAGGGGTGCGAGAGACCCAGTACTTC. Encoded protein: CASSKLPGTGVRETQYF.

This sequence joins TRBV5-1 and TRBJ2-3; 10 nucleotides align to TRBD2. The CDR3 totals 16 residues. V lost 0 bases to trimming and J lost 2 bases; unmatched junction nucleotides: 3. Germline CDR1 reads SGHRS; CDR2 reads YFSETQ. The CDR3 is CASSLGTSGITDTQYF. The DNA of the CDR3 is TGCGCCAGCAGCTTGGGGACTAGCGGAATCACAGATACGCAGTATTTT.

The gene calls are TRBV6-5 and TRBJ2-7, with TRBD2 as a possible D gene (7 bases). CDR1 MNHEY and CDR2 SVGAGI come from the germline V gene. Trimming left V 6 bases short and J 0 bases short, with 15 bases between. This CDR3 is built from 15 residues. CDR3 nucleotide sequence: TGTGCCAGCAGGAGGGGGGGCCTGAGCTCCTACGAGCAGTACTTC. The encoded protein is CASRRGGLSSYEQYF.

This clone was counted between two and nine times. This chain links TRBV27 with TRBJ2-1, with D possibly matching TRBD2 (6 bases). Deletions cut 10 bases from V and 4 bases from J, with 14 bases between. CDR3 length equals 13 residues. CDR1 MNHEY and CDR2 SMNVEV come from the germline V gene (reference sequence). CDR3: CATGLASYNEQFF. The CDR3 nucleotides are TGTGCCACCGGGCTAGCGAGTTACAATGAGCAGTTCTTC.

The count of this clone is one. For the CDR3, the DNA is TGTGCCAGCAGTGATAGCGGGGTCGCGTACGAGCAGTACTTC. It encodes CASSDSGVAYEQYF. The genes are TRBV5-6 and TRBJ2-7; 8 bases are a match to TRBD2. The CDR3 consists of 14 residues. V was clipped by 5 bases and J by 4 bases; unmatched bases: 8. Per germline, CDR1 SGHDT and CDR2 YYEEEE.

The chain links TRBV6-5 to TRBJ2-7, with 9 bases identical to TRBD1. CDR1 and CDR2 from the germline V gene are MNHEY and SVGAGI. The CDR3 is 14 residues long. Trimming took 6 bases from V and 2 from J; bases not matched to a gene: 5. DNA of the CDR3: TGTGCCAGCAGGGGGACAGGGTTGACCTACGAGCAGTACTTC. This translates into CASRGTGLTYEQYF.

The chain employs TRBV5-4 and TRBJ2-3; perhaps TRBD2 as D (5 bases). Between the trimmed V and J ends, which lost 0 bases and 5 bases, there was a span of 13 bases. The germline CDR1 and CDR2 sequences are SGHNT and YYREEE (reference sequence). The CDR3 loop spans 15 amino acids. This CDR3 is CASSLVGGGKDTQYF. The CDR3 DNA sequence: TGTGCCAGCAGCTTGGTTGGCGGAGGTAAAGATACGCAGTATTTT.

The rearrangement uses TRBV10-3 and TRBJ2-5, with 11 bases lining up with TRBD2. The germline V gene has CDR1 ENHRY and CDR2 SYGVKD. The J segment lost 4 bases and the V segment lost 2 bases, leaving 6 bases of the junction unmatched. The CDR3 contains 16 residues. CDR3 DNA sequence: TGTGCCATCAGTGAGCGTCTAGCGGGAGGTGGAGAGACCCAGTACTTC. Amino acid sequence: CAISERLAGGGETQYF.